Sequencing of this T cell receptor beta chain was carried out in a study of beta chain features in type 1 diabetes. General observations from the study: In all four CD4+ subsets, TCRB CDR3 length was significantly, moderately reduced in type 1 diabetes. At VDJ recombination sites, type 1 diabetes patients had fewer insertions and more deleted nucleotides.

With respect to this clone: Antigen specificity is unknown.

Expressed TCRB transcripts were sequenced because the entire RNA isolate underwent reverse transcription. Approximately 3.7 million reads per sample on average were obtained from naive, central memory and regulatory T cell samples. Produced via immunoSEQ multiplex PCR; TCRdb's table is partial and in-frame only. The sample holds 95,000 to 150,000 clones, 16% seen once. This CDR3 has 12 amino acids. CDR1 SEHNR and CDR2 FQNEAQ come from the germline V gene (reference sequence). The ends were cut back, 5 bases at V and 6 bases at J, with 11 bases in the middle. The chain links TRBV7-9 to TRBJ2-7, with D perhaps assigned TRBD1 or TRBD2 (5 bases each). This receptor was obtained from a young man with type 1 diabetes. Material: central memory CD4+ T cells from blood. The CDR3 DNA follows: TGTGCCAGCAGCCGGGACGACCTCGAGCAGTACTTC. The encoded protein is CASSRDDLEQYF. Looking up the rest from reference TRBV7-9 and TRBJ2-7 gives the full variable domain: DTGVSQNPRHKITKRGQNVTFRCDPISEHNRLYWYRQTLGQGPEFLTYFQNEAQLEKSRLLSDRFSAERPKGSFSTLEIQRTEQGDSAMYLCASSRDDLEQYFGPGTRLTVT.